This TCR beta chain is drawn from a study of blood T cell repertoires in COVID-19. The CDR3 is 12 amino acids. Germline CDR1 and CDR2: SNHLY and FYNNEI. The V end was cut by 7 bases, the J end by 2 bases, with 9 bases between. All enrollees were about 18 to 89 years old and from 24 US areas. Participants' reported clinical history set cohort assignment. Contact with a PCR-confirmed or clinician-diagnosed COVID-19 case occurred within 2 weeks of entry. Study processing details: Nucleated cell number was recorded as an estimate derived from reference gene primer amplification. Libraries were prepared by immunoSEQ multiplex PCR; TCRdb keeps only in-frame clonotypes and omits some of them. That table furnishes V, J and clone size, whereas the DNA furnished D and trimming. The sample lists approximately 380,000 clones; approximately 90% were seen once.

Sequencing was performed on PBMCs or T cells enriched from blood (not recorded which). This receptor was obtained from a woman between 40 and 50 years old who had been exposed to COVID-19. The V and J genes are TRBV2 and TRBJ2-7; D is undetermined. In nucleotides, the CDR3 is TGTGCCAGCACCAACGGAGCCTACGAGCAGTACTTC. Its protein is CASTNGAYEQYF.